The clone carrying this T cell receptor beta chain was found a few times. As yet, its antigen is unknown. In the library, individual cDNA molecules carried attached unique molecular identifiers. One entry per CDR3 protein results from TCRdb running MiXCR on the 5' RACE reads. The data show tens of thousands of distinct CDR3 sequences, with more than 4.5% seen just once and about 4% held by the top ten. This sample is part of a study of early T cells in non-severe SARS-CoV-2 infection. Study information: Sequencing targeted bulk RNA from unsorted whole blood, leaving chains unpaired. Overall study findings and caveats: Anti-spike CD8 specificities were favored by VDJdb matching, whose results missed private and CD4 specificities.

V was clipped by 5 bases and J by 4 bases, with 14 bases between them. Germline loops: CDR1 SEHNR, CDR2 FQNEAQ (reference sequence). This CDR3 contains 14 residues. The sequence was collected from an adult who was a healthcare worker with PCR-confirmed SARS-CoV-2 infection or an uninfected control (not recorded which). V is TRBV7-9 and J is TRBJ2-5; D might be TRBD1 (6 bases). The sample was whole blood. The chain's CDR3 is CASSPVTGGETQYF. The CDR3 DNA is TGTGCCAGCAGCCCAGTGACAGGAGGAGAGACCCAGTACTTC.